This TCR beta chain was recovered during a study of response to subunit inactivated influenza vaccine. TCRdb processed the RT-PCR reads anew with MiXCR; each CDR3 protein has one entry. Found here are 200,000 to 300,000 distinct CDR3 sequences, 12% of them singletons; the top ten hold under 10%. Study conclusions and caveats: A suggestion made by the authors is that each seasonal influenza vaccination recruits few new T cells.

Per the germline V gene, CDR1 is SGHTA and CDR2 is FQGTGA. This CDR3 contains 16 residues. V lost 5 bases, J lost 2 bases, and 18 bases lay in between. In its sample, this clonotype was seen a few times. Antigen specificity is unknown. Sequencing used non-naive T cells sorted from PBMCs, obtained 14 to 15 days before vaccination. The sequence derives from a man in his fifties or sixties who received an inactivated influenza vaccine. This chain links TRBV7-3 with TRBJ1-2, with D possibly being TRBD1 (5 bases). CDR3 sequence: CASSPGGEGTNYGYTF. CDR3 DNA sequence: TGTGCCAGCAGCCCGGGGGGGGAGGGTACAAACTATGGCTACACCTTC.